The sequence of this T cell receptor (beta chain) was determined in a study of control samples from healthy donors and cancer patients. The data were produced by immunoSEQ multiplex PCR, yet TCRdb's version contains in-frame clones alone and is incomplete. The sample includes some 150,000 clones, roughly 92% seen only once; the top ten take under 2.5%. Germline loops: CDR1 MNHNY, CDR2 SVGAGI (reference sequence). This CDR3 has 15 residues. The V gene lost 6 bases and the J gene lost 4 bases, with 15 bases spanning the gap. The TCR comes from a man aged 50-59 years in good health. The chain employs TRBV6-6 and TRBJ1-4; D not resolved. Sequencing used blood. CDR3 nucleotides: TGTGCCAGCAGAAGAGGGAACGGAATTAATGAAAAACTGTTTTTT. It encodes CASRRGNGINEKLFF.